These 8 T cell receptor beta chains share one sample of origin, sequenced in a study of T cell changes during pregnancy in multiple sclerosis (dated by TCRdb to about 2019). Library construction relied on the immunoSEQ multiplex PCR assay. TCRdb re-hosts the immuneACCESS table, in-frame sequences only. Its copies lack some clones; in the studies checked, an unresolved V gene accounts for under half of them, and the cause for the rest is not known. In all, the sample holds about 46,000 clones, and around 92% of those were seen once. Around 4% of the sample goes to the ten largest clones. This specimen consisted of CD8+ T cells from peripheral blood mononuclear cells, obtained in the first trimester of pregnancy. All receptors come from a female donor with multiple sclerosis, enrolled in a pregnancy study.

This clone was seen a single time. CDR3 residues: CAWTLGGGTEAFF. The CDR3 DNA is TGTGCCTGGACCCTGGGGGGAGGAACTGAAGCTTTCTTT. The chain joins TRBV30 to TRBJ1-1, with TRBD1 as a possible D gene (5 bases). The V gene lost 4 bases and the J gene lost 5 bases, with 14 bases spanning the gap. In germline, CDR1 is GTSNPN, CDR2 SVGIG (reference sequence). The CDR3 sequence is 13 residues long.

The genes are TRBV7-9 and TRBJ2-5, with D unclear. V was pared by 5 bases and J by 5 bases, with 9 bases between. Per germline, CDR1 SEHNR and CDR2 FQNEAQ (reference sequence). The CDR3 has 12 residues. CDR3: CASSGLQETQYF. Written as DNA, the CDR3 is TGTGCCAGCAGCGGCCTCCAGGAGACCCAGTACTTC.

This sequence joins TRBV6-5 and TRBJ2-3; the D gene is possibly TRBD2 (6 bases). Trimming took off 0 bases at V and 2 bases at J, with 12 bases between the two ends. Germline V gene data show CDR1 as MNHEY and CDR2 as SVGAGI. This CDR3 contains 16 residues. CDR3 sequence: CASSYSRLDYTDTQYF. The CDR3 DNA is TGTGCCAGCAGTTACTCGAGACTAGACTACACAGATACGCAGTATTTT.

This chain links TRBV5-8 with TRBJ2-1, with D perhaps TRBD2 (5 bases). The CDR3 is made up of 16 amino acids. The V and J ends lost 0 bases and 8 bases respectively, with 18 bases between them. CDR1 is SGHTS, CDR2 YDEGEE, per germline. CDR3 bases: TGTGCCAGCAGCTTGGCCGTAGGAGGTAGTTTCGATGAGCAGTTCTTC. This encodes CASSLAVGGSFDEQFF.

The chain has TRBV4-3 and TRBJ2-4, with a possible D match to TRBD2 (5 bases). The CDR3 contains 14 residues. Germline V gives CDR1 LGHNA, CDR2 YSLEER. Trimming took off 1 base at V and 9 bases at J, with 13 bases between the two ends. CDR3 sequence: CASSQVPTSGIQYF. CDR3 in DNA: TGCGCCAGCAGCCAAGTACCCACTAGTGGCATTCAGTACTTC.

The chain has TRBV28 and TRBJ1-2, with a possible D match to TRBD1 (6 bases). Per germline, CDR1 MDHEN and CDR2 SYDVKM. Trimming removed 5 bases from V and 3 bases from J, with 16 bases in between. The CDR3 covers 15 residues. CDR3 in amino acids: CASSLLVRQDYGYTF. The CDR3 bases are TGTGCCAGCAGTCTTCTCGTAAGACAGGACTATGGCTACACCTTC.

This rearrangement joins TRBV21-1 to TRBJ1-2; the tabulated D call, TRBD1, remains unverified against the DNA. TRBV21-1 is classified as a pseudogene. The CDR3 contains 16 residues. The CDR3 loop is CASSKTVPTPRYGYTF. The CDR3 nucleotides are TGTGCCAGCAGCAAAACAGTGCCGACGCCTCGGTATGGCTACACCTTC.

This rearrangement joins TRBV7-9 to TRBJ2-1; TRBD1 agrees at 8 bases. With 10 bases clipped from V and 6 bases from J, the junction kept 8 bases outside the gene matches. Germline V gives CDR1 SEHNR, CDR2 FQNEAQ (reference sequence). The CDR3 spans 13 residues. DNA for the CDR3: TGTGCCATCGGGGGACAGGAAATCAATGAGCAGTTCTTC. Encoded protein: CAIGGQEINEQFF.